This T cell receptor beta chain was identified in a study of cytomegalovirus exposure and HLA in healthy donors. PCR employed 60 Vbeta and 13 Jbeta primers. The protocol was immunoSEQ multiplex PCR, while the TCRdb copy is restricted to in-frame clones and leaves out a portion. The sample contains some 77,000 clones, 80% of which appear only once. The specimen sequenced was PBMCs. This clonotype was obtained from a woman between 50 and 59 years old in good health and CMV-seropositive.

The DNA for the CDR3 is TGTGCCAGCAGCCCCGGGACTAGAGAGACCCAGTACTTC. Its protein product is CASSPGTRETQYF. The chain recombines TRBV9 with TRBJ2-5; 8 bases match TRBD2. There are 13 residues in the CDR3. V was pared by 4 bases and J by 4 bases, with 3 bases of the junction left unmatched. Per the germline V gene, CDR1 is SGDLS and CDR2 is YYNGEE.